This T cell receptor (beta chain) stems from a study of siplizumab effects on memory and regulatory T cells. Germline V CDR1 and CDR2: MGHRA, YSYEKL. This CDR3 is 17 amino acids long. Unmatched junction bases numbered 8, after V lost 1 base and J lost 2 bases. Study-level results: Among mappable alloreactive CD4+ clones, the Treg-derived fraction averaged 68.8% with siplizumab versus 25% to 30% in controls.

Comments on this clone: Its antigen is not identified.

Measured with immunoSEQ multiplex PCR; TCRdb has only the in-frame clones, and not every one. The data show 94,000 or so clones, approximately 96% seen once. The rearrangement uses TRBV4-1 and TRBJ2-7; 10 bases line up with TRBD1. Material for sequencing was naive CD4+ T cells sorted from blood. This clonotype originated in a human donor in good health. The DNA of the CDR3 is TGCGCCAGCAGCCAAGGTGAAACCGGGACAGGGGCCTACGAGCAGTACTTC. It yields the protein CASSQGETGTGAYEQYF.